This T cell receptor (beta chain) was identified during a study of blood T cell repertoires in COVID-19. As for the study in general: COVID-19 samples collected from the United States, Italy and Spain covered acute and convalescent phases.

Participants were aged about 18 to 100 years from some 24 US areas. Participants' own reports of clinical history determined their cohort assignment. Authors' processing steps: From reference gene primer amplification, estimates of nucleated cell counts were derived. Some clones are missing from TCRdb's copy, which holds only in-frame ones; the method was immunoSEQ multiplex PCR. D and trimming come from the DNA, and the V and J calls and clone size come from that table. This table has over 350,000 clones, approximately 87% appearing once. The length of the CDR3 is 15 residues. The germline V gene encodes CDR1 MNHNS and CDR2 SASEGT. On this clone: One end of the junction is discordant with germline, which a read error may explain.

This TCR was recovered from a woman aged 50 to 65 who had recovered from COVID-19. What was sequenced was PBMCs or T cells enriched from blood (not recorded which). The rearrangement joins TRBV6-1 to TRBJ1-6, with a tentative D call TRBD1 (5 bases). CDR3 bases: TGTGCCAGCCGTGAGAAGGGGTCTTATAATTCACCCCTCCACTTT. Protein: CASREKGSYNSPLHF.